This TCR beta chain was sequenced for a study of blood T cell repertoires in COVID-19. TCRdb keeps only in-frame clones here, not all; method: immunoSEQ multiplex PCR. Of roughly 150,000 clones listed, 84% are singletons. Germline CDR1 and CDR2: SSHAT and FNYEAQ (reference sequence). This CDR3 region has 15 residues. With 4 bases clipped from V and 4 bases from J, the junction kept 7 bases outside the gene matches. Recruits, aged roughly 18 to 89 years, lived in 20 to 30 US areas. Assignments of participants to cohorts depended upon their own reported clinical history. The V call is TRBV7-7, the J call TRBJ2-3, with 8 bases lining up with TRBD2. The receptor comes from a woman aged 18-29 years who had been exposed to COVID-19. The sequenced sample consisted of PBMCs or T cells enriched from blood (not recorded which). The CDR3 DNA follows: TGTGCCAGCAGCTCCGCGGGGGGCCTTTCAGATACGCAGTATTTT. Amino acid sequence: CASSSAGGLSDTQYF.